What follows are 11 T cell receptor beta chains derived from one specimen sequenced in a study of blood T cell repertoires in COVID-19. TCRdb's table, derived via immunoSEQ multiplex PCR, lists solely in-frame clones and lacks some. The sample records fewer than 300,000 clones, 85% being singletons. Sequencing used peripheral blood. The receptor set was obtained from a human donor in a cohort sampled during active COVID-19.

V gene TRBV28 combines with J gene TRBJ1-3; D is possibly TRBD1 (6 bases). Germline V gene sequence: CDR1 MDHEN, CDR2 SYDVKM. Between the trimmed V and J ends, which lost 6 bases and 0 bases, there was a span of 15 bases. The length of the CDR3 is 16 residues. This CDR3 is CASSPGGRYSGNTIYF. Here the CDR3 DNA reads TGTGCCAGCAGCCCGGGGGGCAGGTACTCTGGAAACACCATATATTTT.

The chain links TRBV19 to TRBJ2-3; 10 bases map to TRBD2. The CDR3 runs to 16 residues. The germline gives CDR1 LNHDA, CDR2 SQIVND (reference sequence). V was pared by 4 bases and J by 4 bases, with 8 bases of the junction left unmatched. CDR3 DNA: TGTGCCAGTAGTAACCCTAGCGGGAGTTCCCCAGATACGCAGTATTTT. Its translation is CASSNPSGSSPDTQYF.

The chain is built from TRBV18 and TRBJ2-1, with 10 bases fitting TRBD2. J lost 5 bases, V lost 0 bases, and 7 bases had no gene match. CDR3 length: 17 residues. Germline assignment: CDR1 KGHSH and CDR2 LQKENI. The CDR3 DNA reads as TGTGCCAGCTCACCACCGAATAGCGGGAGGCCCGACAATGAGCAGTTCTTC. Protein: CASSPPNSGRPDNEQFF.

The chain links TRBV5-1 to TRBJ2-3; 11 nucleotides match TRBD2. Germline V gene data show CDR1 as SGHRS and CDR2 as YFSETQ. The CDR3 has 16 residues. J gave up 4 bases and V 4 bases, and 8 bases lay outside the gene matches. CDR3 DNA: TGCGCCAGCAGCCGACTAACTAGCGGGAGACCAGATACGCAGTATTTT. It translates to CASSRLTSGRPDTQYF.

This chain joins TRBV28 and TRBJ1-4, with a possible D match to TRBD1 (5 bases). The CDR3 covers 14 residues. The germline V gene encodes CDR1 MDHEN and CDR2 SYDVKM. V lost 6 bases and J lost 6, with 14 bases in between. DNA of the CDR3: TGTGCCAGCAGGACCCAGGGATTTGATGAAAAACTGTTTTTT. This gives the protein CASRTQGFDEKLFF.

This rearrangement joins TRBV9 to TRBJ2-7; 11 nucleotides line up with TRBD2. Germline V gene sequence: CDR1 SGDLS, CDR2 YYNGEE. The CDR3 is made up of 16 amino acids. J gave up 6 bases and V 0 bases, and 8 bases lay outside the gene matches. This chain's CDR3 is CASSVGLAGGGSEQYF. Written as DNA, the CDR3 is TGTGCCAGCAGCGTAGGGCTAGCGGGGGGTGGCTCCGAGCAGTACTTC.

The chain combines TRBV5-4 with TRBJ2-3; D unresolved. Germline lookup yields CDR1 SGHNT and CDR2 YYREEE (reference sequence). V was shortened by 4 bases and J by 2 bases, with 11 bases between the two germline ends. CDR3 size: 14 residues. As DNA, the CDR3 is TGTGCCAGCAGCGGTAGAGGCCTCACAGATACGCAGTATTTT. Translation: CASSGRGLTDTQYF.

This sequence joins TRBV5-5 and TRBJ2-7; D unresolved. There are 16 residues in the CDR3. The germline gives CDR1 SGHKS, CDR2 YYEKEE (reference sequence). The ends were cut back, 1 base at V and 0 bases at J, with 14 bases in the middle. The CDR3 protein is CASSLTLFQFSYEQYF. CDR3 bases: TGTGCCAGCAGCTTGACCCTTTTTCAGTTCTCCTACGAGCAGTACTTC. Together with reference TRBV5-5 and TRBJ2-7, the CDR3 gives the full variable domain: DAGVTQSPTHLIKTRGQQVTLRCSPISGHKSVSWYQQVLGQGPQFIFQYYEKEERGRGNFPDRFSARQFPNYSSELNVNALLLGDSALYLCASSLTLFQFSYEQYFGPGTRLTVT.

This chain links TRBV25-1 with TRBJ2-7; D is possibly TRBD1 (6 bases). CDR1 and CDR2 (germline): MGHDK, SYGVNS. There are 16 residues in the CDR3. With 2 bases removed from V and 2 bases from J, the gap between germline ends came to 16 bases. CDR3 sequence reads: CASSEMTGWFTYEQYF. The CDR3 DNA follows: TGTGCCAGCAGTGAAATGACAGGATGGTTCACCTACGAGCAGTACTTC.

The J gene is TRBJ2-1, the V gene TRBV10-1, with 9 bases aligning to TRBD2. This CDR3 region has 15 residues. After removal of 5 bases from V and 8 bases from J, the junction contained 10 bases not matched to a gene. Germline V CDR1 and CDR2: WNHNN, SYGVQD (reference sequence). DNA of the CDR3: TGCGCCAGCAGTAGACTAGCGGTCGGGGAGGATGAGCAGTTCTTC. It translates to CASSRLAVGEDEQFF.

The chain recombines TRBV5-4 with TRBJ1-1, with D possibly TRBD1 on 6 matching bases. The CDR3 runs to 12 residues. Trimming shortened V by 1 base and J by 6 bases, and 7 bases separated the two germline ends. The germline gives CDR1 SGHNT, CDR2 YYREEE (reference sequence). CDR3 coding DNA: TGTGCCAGCAGCTTGCAGGGGTCTGAAGCTTTCTTT. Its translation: CASSLQGSEAFF.